One sample yielded the 12 T cell receptor beta chains listed below, sequenced in a study of T cells in localized non-small cell lung cancer. Repertoires were generated with immunoSEQ multiplex PCR, while TCRdb's copy carries only in-frame clones and drops some. The table has about 23,000 clones, about nine tenths seen once; the top ten hold 6.5% to 8.5%. The starting material was peripheral blood, obtained before any cancer treatment. These TCRs come from a woman aged 40-69 years with stage I lung adenocarcinoma.

The chain is built from TRBV18 and TRBJ1-4; 12 bases align to TRBD1. After removal of 3 bases from V and 7 bases from J, the junction contained 0 bases not matched to a gene. This CDR3 comprises 14 residues. Per the germline V gene, CDR1 is KGHSH and CDR2 is LQKENI. The CDR3 nucleotides read TGTGCCAGCTCACCGGGACAGGGGGCTGAAAAACTGTTTTTT. It yields the protein CASSPGQGAEKLFF.

The J gene is TRBJ2-1, the V gene TRBV19; perhaps TRBD2 as D (6 bases). This CDR3 region has 14 residues. The germline CDR1 and CDR2 sequences are LNHDA and SQIVND (reference sequence). Trimming left V 4 bases short and J 0 bases short, with 7 bases between. The CDR3 nucleotides are TGTGCCAGTAGTACCGGGAGCTCCTACAATGAGCAGTTCTTC. Amino acids: CASSTGSSYNEQFF.

In this sample, this clone turned up once. J is TRBJ2-7 and V is TRBV7-2; D possibly uses TRBD1 or TRBD2 (5 bases each). V lost 5 bases to trimming and J lost 6 bases, with 11 bases between them. CDR3 length: 12 amino acids. Germline values: CDR1 SGHTA, CDR2 FQGNSA. Here the CDR3 DNA reads TGTGCCAGCAGCCGGGACCGCTGCGAGCAGTACTTC. Its translation: CASSRDRCEQYF.

In its sample, this clone was seen once. V and J are TRBV6-4 and TRBJ2-3, with TRBD2 matching over 13 bases. The CDR3 contains 16 residues. Germline trimming cut 5 bases from V and 1 base from J; bases unmatched to any gene: 3. Germline CDR1 and CDR2: MRHNA and SNTAGT. As DNA, the CDR3 is TGTGCCAGCAGTATCGGACTAGCGGGAGGCACAGATACGCAGTATTTT. It codes for CASSIGLAGGTDTQYF.

The gene calls are TRBV18 and TRBJ2-7; D gene ambiguous. CDR3 size: 18 residues. Germline values: CDR1 KGHSH, CDR2 LQKENI. The V end lost 2 bases, the J end lost 2 bases, and 22 bases lay between the germline ends. DNA for the CDR3: TGTGCCAGCTCACCATTTTCCCCCTCTGGGTTCAAGACCTACGAGCAGTACTTC. It specifies CASSPFSPSGFKTYEQYF.

This clone appeared once. This rearrangement joins TRBV7-8 to TRBJ2-1; TRBD2 aligns across 12 bases. This CDR3 is 15 amino acids long. V gave up 4 bases and J gave up 6 bases; unmatched junction bases: 4. Germline assignment: CDR1 SGHVS and CDR2 FQNEAQ. CDR3 sequence reads: CASSSGLAGFNEQFF. CDR3 sequence (DNA): TGTGCCAGCAGCTCGGGACTAGCGGGTTTCAATGAGCAGTTCTTC.

The chain is built from TRBV19 and TRBJ2-4, with 11 bases lining up with TRBD1. The V gene end was trimmed by 9 bases and the J gene end by 0 bases; junction bases not matched to a gene: 4. Per germline, CDR1 LNHDA and CDR2 SQIVND (reference sequence). CDR3 size: 15 residues. Here the CDR3 DNA reads TGTGCCAGCCAGGACAGGGGGCTAGCCAAAAACATTCAGTACTTC. It encodes CASQDRGLAKNIQYF.

The chain is built from TRBV28 and TRBJ2-7, with no clear D. V shed 5 bases and J shed 3 bases, with 20 bases lying between them. This CDR3 comprises 16 residues. Germline-derived CDR1 and CDR2 are MDHEN and SYDVKM. This chain's CDR3 is CASSKLPLLKNYEQYF. The CDR3 bases are TGTGCCAGCAGTAAACTTCCATTACTCAAAAACTACGAGCAGTACTTC.

The rearrangement joins TRBV7-2 to TRBJ1-1; D is unresolved. The CDR3 length is 14 residues. Trimming removed 2 bases from V and 0 bases from J, with 7 bases in between. Germline values: CDR1 SGHTA, CDR2 FQGNSA. The CDR3 bases are TGTGCCAGCAGCTTACTCGACTTGAACACTGAAGCTTTCTTT. Translated: CASSLLDLNTEAFF.

V and J are TRBV7-9 and TRBJ2-1; D remains ambiguous. This CDR3 is built from 13 residues. Germline CDR1 is SEHNR and CDR2 is FQNEAQ (reference sequence). V lost 2 bases and J 5 bases, leaving 7 bases between the germline ends. The CDR3 sequence is CASSLPNNNEQFF. The CDR3 nucleotides read TGTGCCAGCAGCTTACCCAACAACAATGAGCAGTTCTTC.

This chain links TRBV5-1 with TRBJ2-2; 9 nucleotides agree with TRBD2. Per germline, CDR1 SGHRS and CDR2 YFSETQ. With V trimmed by 9 bases and J by 4 bases, 10 bases remained unmatched. CDR3 length: 15 residues. CDR3 protein: CATSGLASSTGELFF. The CDR3, as DNA: TGCGCCACGTCGGGACTAGCCTCGAGCACCGGGGAGCTGTTTTTT.

This chain links TRBV7-3 with TRBJ2-3; D not certain. Germline V CDR1 and CDR2: SGHTA, FQGTGA. There are 11 residues in the CDR3. Trimming pared 11 bases from V and 3 bases from J, leaving 9 bases between. CDR3 sequence reads: CALGVTDTQYF. The CDR3, as DNA: TGTGCCCTTGGGGTTACAGATACGCAGTATTTT. The variable domain in full, completed from reference TRBV7-3 and TRBJ2-3, reads GAGVSQTPSNKVTEKGKYVELRCDPISGHTALYWYRQSLGQGPEFLIYFQGTGAADDSGLPNDRFFAVRPEGSVSTLKIQRTERGDSAVYLCALGVTDTQYFGPGTRLTVL.